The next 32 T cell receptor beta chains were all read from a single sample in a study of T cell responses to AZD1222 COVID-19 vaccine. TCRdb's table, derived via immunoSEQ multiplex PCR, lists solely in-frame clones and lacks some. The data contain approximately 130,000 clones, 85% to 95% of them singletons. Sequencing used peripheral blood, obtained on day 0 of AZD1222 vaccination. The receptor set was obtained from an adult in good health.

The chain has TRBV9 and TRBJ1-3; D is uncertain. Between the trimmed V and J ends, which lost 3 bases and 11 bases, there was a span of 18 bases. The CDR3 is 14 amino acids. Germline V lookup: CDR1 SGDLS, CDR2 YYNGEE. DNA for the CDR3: TGTGCCAGCAGCGCGACAACGACCGGGAAGGCCATATATTTT. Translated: CASSATTTGKAIYF.

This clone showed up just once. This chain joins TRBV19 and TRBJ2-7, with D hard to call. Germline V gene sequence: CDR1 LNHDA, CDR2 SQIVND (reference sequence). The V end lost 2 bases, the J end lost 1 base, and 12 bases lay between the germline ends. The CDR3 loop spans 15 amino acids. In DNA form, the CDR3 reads TGTGCCAGTAGTATAAAGGTCCACTCATCCTACGAGCAGTACTTC. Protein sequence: CASSIKVHSSYEQYF. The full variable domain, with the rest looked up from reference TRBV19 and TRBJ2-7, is DGGITQSPKYLFRKEGQNVTLSCEQNLNHDAMYWYRQDPGQGLRLIYYSQIVNDFQKGDIAEGYSVSREKKESFPLTVTSAQKNPTAFYLCASSIKVHSSYEQYFGPGTRLTVT.

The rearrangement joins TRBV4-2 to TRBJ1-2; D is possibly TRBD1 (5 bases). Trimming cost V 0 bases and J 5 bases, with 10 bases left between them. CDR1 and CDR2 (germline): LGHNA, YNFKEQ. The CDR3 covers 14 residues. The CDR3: CASSQDQRGYGYTF. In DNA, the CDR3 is TGTGCCAGCAGCCAAGACCAAAGGGGATATGGCTACACCTTC.

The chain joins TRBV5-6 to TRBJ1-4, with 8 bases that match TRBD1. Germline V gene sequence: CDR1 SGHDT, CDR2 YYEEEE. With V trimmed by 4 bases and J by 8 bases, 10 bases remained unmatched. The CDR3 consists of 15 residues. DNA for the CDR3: TGTGCCAGCAGCGCAGACAGGGGAGGGGAGGAAAAACTGTTTTTT. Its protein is CASSADRGGEEKLFF. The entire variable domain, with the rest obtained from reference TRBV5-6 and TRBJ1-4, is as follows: DAGVTQSPTHLIKTRGQQVTLRCSPKSGHDTVSWYQQALGQGPQFIFQYYEEEERQRGNFPDRFSGHQFPNYSSELNVNALLLGDSALYLCASSADRGGEEKLFFGSGTQLSVL.

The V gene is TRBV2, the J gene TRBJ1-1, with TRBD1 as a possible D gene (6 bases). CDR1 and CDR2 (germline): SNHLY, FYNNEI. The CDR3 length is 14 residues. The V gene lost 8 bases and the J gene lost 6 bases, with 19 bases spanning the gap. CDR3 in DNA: TGTGCCAGCTTTTGGACAGCCCCCGGGGCTGAAGCTTTCTTT. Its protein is CASFWTAPGAEAFF.

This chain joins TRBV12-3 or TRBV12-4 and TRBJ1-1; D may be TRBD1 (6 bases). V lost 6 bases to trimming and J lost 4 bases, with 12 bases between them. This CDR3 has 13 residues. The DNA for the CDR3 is TGTGCCAGCAGCCCCCTAGGGGGCACTGAAGCTTTCTTT. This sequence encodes CASSPLGGTEAFF.

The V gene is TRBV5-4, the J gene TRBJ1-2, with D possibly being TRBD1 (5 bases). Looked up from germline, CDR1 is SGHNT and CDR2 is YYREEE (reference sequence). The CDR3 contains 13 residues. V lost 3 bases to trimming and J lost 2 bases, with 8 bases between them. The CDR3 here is CASSSRGNYGYTF. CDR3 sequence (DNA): TGTGCCAGCAGCTCTCGGGGCAACTATGGCTACACCTTC.

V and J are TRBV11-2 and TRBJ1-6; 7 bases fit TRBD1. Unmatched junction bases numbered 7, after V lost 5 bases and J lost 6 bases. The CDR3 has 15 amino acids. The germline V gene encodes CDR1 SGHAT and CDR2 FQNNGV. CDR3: CASSNIRGFNSPLHF. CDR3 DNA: TGTGCCAGCAGCAATATCAGGGGGTTTAATTCACCCCTCCACTTT.

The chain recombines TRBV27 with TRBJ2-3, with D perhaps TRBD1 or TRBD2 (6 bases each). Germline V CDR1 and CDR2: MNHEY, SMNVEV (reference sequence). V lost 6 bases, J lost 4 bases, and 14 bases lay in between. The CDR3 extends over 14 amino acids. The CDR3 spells CASRPGAEADTQYF. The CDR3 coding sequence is TGTGCCAGCAGACCGGGGGCCGAGGCAGATACGCAGTATTTT.

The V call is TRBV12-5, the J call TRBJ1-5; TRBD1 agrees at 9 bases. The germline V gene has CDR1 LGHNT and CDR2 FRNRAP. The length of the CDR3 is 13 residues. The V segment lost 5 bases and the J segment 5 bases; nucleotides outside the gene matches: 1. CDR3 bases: TGTGCTAGTGGTACAGGGGGCGATCAGCCCCAGCATTTT. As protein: CASGTGGDQPQHF.

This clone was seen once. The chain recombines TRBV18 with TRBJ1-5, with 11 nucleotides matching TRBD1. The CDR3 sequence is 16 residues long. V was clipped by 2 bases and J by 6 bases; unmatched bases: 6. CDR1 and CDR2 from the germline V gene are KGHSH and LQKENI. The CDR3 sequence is CASSPGQGAQGQPQHF. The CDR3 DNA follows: TGTGCCAGCTCACCAGGACAGGGGGCGCAAGGTCAGCCCCAGCATTTT.

The CDR3 DNA reads TGTGCCAGCTCACCACTCCGGGGCGCGGGCTATGGCTACACCTTC. Translation: CASSPLRGAGYGYTF. The rearrangement uses TRBV18 and TRBJ1-2, with D possibly being TRBD1 (5 bases). The CDR3 totals 15 residues. Germline V gene data show CDR1 as KGHSH and CDR2 as LQKENI. Trimming removed 1 base from V and 4 bases from J, with 13 bases in between.

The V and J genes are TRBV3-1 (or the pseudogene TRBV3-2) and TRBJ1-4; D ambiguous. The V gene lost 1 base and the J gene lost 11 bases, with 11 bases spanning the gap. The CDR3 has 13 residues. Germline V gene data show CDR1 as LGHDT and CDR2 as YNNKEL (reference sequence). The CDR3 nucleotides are TGTGCCAGCAGCCAAGTTCACCGGGGTAAACTGTTTTTT. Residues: CASSQVHRGKLFF.

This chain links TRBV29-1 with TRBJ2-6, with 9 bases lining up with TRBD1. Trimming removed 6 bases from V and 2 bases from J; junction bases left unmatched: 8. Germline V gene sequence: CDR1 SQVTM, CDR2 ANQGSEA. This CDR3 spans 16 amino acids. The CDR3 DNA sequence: TGCAGCGTAGTTAACAGGGGGCAGGCTGGGGCCAACGTCCTGACTTTC. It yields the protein CSVVNRGQAGANVLTF.

This CDR3 reads CASSQDHRTGGSGNTIYF. For the CDR3, the DNA is TGCGCCAGCAGCCAAGATCACCGGACAGGCGGCTCTGGAAACACCATATATTTT. The V gene is TRBV4-1, the J gene TRBJ1-3, with TRBD1 matching 7 bases. J lost 0 bases, V lost 0 bases, and 8 bases had no gene match. This CDR3 contains 18 residues. The germline V gene has CDR1 MGHRA and CDR2 YSYEKL.

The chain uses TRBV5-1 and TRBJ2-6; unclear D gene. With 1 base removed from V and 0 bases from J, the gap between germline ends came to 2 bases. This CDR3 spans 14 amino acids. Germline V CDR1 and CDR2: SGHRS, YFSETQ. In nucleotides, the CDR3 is TGCGCCAGCAGCTTGCCCTCTGGGGCCAACGTCCTGACTTTC. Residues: CASSLPSGANVLTF.

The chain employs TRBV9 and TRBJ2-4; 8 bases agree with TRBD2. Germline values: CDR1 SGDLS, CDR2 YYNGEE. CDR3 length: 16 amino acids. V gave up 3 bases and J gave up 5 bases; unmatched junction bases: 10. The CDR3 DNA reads TGTGCCAGCAGCGCGCGGGGGGCCGGGGGCGAAAACATTCAGTACTTC. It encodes CASSARGAGGENIQYF. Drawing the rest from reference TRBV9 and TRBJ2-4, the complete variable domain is DSGVTQTPKHLITATGQRVTLRCSPRSGDLSVYWYQQSLDQGLQFLIQYYNGEERAKGNILERFSAQQFPDLHSELNLSSLELGDSALYFCASSARGAGGENIQYFGAGTRLSVL.

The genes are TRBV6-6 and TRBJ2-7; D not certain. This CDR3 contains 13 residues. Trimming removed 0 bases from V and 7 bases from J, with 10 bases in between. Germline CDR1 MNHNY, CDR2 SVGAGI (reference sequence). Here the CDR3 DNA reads TGTGCCAGCAGTTACTCCCCCCTGGGGGAGCAGTACTTC. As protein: CASSYSPLGEQYF.

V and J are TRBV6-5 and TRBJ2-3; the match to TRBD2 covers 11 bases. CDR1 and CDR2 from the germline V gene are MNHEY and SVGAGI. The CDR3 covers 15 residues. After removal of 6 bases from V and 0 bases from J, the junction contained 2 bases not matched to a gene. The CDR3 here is CASRLAGASTDTQYF. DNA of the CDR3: TGTGCCAGCAGACTAGCGGGGGCTAGCACAGATACGCAGTATTTT.

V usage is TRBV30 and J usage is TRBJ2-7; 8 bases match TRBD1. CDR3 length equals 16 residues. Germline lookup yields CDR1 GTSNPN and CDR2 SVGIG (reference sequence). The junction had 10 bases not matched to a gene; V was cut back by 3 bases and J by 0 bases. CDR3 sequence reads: CAWRDNHRGSSYEQYF. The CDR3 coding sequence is TGTGCCTGGAGAGACAACCACAGGGGGAGCTCCTACGAGCAGTACTTC.

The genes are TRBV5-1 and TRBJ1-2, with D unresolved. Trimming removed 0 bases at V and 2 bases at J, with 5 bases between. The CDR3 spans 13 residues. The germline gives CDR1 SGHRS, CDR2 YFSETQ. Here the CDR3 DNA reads TGCGCCAGCAGCTTGGTAGGGAACTATGGCTACACCTTC. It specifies CASSLVGNYGYTF.

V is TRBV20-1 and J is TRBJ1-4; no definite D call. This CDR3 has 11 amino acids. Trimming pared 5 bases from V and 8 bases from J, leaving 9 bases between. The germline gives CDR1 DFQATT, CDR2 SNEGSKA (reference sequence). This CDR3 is CSAPAQEKLFF. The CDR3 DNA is TGCAGTGCTCCCGCCCAGGAAAAACTGTTTTTT.

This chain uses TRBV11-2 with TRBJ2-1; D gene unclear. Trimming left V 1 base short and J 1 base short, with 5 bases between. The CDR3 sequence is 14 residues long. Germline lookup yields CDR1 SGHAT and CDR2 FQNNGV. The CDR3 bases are TGTGCCAGCAGCTTAGGGCGGTCCTACAATGAGCAGTTCTTC. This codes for CASSLGRSYNEQFF.

The CDR3 DNA reads as TGTGCCAGCAGCTTCGGACAGGATCAGCCCCAGCATTTT. Translating it yields CASSFGQDQPQHF. The chain combines TRBV12-3 or TRBV12-4 with TRBJ1-5; 7 nucleotides align to TRBD1. Germline trimming cut 6 bases from V and 5 bases from J; bases unmatched to any gene: 4. CDR3 size: 13 residues.

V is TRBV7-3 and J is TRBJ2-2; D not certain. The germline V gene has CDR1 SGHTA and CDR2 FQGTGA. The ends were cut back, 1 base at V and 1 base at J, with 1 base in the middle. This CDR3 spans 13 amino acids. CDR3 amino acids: CASSLRNTGELFF. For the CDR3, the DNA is TGTGCCAGCAGCTTAAGGAACACCGGGGAGCTGTTTTTT.

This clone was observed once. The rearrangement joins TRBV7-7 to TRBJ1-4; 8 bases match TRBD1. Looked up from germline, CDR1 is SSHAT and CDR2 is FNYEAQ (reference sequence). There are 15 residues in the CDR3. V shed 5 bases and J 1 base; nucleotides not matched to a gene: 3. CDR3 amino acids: CASSPGQGTNEKLFF. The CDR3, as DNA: TGTGCCAGCAGCCCAGGACAGGGAACTAATGAAAAACTGTTTTTT. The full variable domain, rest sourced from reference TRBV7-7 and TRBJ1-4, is GAGVSQSPRYKVTKRGQDVTLRCDPISSHATLYWYQQALGQGPEFLTYFNYEAQPDKSGLPSDRFSAERPEGSISTLTIQRTEQRDSAMYRCASSPGQGTNEKLFFGSGTQLSVL.

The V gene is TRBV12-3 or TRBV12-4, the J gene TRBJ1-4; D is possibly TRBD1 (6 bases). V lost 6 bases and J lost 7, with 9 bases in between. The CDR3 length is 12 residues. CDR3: CASRNRAEKLFF. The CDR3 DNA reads TGTGCCAGCAGGAACAGGGCTGAAAAACTGTTTTTT.

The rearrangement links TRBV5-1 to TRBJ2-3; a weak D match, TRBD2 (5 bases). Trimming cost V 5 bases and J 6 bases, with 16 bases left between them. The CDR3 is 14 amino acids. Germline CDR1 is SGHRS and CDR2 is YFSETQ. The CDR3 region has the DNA TGCGCCAGCAGTTCCGGGGTAATTGGGGATACGCAGTATTTT. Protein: CASSSGVIGDTQYF.

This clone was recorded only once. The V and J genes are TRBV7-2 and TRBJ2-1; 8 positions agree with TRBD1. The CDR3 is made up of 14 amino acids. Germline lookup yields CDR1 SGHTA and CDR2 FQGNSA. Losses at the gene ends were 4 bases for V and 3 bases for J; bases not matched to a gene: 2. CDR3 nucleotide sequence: TGTGCCAGCAGCTCAGGGACAGGCTACAATGAGCAGTTCTTC. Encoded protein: CASSSGTGYNEQFF.

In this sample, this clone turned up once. CDR3 in amino acids: CAISVPPGPYNEQFF. In DNA form, the CDR3 reads TGTGCCATCAGTGTCCCTCCCGGCCCCTACAATGAGCAGTTCTTC. This chain links TRBV10-3 with TRBJ2-1, with D uncertain. The CDR3 is made up of 15 amino acids. Germline V gene sequence: CDR1 ENHRY, CDR2 SYGVKD. The V end lost 4 bases, the J end lost 2 bases, and 12 bases lay between the germline ends.

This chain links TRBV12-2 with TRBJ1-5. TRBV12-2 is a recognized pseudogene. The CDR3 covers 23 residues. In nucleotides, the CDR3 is TGTGCAAGTCGCTTTACTCCGAGCTCCGTCCGAACTAATGGACCGGCTCTACTGGGTCCCCAGCATTTT. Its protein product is CASRFTPSSVRTNGPALLGPQHF.

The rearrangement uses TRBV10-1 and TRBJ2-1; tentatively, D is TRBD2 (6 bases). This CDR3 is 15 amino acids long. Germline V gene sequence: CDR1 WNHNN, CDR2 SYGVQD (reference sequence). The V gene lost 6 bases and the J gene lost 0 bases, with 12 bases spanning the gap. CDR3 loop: CASSSGTGSYNEQFF. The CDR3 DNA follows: TGCGCCAGCAGCTCCGGGACTGGCTCCTACAATGAGCAGTTCTTC.